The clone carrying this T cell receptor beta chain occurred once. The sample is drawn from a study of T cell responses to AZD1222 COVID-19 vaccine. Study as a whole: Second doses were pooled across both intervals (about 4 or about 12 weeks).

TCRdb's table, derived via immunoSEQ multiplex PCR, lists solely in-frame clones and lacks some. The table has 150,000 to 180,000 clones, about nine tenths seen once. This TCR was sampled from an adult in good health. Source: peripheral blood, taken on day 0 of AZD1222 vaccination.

This CDR3 is CSVGLPSGTTDTQYF. DNA of the CDR3: TGCAGCGTTGGTTTACCTAGCGGGACCACAGATACGCAGTATTTT. This chain joins TRBV29-1 and TRBJ2-3; 9 bases are shared with TRBD2. The CDR3 totals 15 residues. Germline values: CDR1 SQVTM, CDR2 ANQGSEA. V lost 4 bases to trimming and J lost 2 bases; unmatched junction nucleotides: 7.